The rows below give T cell receptor beta chains drawn from one sample of a study of blood T cell repertoires in COVID-19. Here immunoSEQ multiplex PCR was the method, and the copy in TCRdb shows in-frame clones only, minus some. The sample lists just over 95,000 clones, 82% occurring once. The sequenced material came from peripheral blood. The receptor source for this set is a man older than 75 with acute or convalescent COVID-19. Each CDR3 is given with its conserved first and last residue. Only some rows state a clone size, as once, few, many or a class for expanded clones.

v_call	clone_size	cdr3_length	j_call	cdr3_aa
TRBV10-1	few	15	TRBJ2-1	CASSEGSGRYNEQFF
TRBV5-5	.	15	TRBJ2-1	CASSLVVGGSNEQFF
TRBV7-7	.	14	TRBJ2-1	CASSLAGGINEQFF
TRBV9	.	16	TRBJ2-6	CASSVGDSSGANVLTF
TRBV10-1	.	12	TRBJ1-5	CASGQGNQPQHF
TRBV9	once	14	TRBJ2-4	CASSVATSQNIQYF
TRBV19	.	13	TRBJ2-5	CASSGTLLETQYF
TRBV2	.	16	TRBJ1-6	CASRILTTGTNSPLHF
TRBV15	.	15	TRBJ1-3	CATSIDGDSGNTIYF
TRBV4-3	.	16	TRBJ1-2	CASSQGAGQGIRGYTF
TRBV5-5	.	14	TRBJ1-2	CASSFDQGPDGYTF
TRBV24-1	once	15	TRBJ2-1	CATSRPGTGSYEQFF
TRBV28	once	17	TRBJ1-1	CASSLLAARLMNTEAFF
TRBV6-2/TRBV6-3	.	14	TRBJ1-1	CASSRGQGWAEAFF
TRBV7-2	.	17	TRBJ2-1	CASSLRLRTNSYNEQFF
TRBV15	.	12	TRBJ1-2	CATSSGYRLDTF
TRBV7-2	.	15	TRBJ2-7	CASSSARDREYEQYF
TRBV24-1	.	15	TRBJ2-2	CATSDLLLNTGELFF
TRBV2	few	15	TRBJ2-2	CASKRQGGNTGELFF
TRBV14	few	18	TRBJ2-6	CASSPAGQFLSGANVLTF
TRBV24-1	.	15	TRBJ2-5	CATSDVAGAKETQYF
TRBV9	.	13	TRBJ1-5	CASSSSPGQPQHF
TRBV4-3	.	16	TRBJ1-1	CASSQDLPGIDTEAFF
TRBV4-3	once	15	TRBJ2-1	CASSNRGGGNNEQFF
TRBV18	.	14	TRBJ2-4	CASSPLKTENIQYF
TRBV7-9	.	18	TRBJ2-3	CASSLPPGGGLNTDTQYF
TRBV9	.	13	TRBJ2-5	CASSVGTEETQYF